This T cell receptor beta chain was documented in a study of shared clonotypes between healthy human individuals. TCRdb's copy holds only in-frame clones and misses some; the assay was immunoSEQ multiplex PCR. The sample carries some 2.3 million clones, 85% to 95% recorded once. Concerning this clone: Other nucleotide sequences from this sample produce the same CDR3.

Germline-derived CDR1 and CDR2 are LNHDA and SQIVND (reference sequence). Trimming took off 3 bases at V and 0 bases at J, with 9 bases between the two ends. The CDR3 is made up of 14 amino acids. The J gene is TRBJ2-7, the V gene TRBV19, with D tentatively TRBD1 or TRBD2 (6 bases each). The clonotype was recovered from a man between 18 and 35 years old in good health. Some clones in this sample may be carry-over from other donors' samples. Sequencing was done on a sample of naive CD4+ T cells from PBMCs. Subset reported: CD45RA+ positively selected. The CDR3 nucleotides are TGTGCCAGTAGTATCGGAGGGGGCTCCTACGAGCAGTACTTC. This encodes CASSIGGGSYEQYF.